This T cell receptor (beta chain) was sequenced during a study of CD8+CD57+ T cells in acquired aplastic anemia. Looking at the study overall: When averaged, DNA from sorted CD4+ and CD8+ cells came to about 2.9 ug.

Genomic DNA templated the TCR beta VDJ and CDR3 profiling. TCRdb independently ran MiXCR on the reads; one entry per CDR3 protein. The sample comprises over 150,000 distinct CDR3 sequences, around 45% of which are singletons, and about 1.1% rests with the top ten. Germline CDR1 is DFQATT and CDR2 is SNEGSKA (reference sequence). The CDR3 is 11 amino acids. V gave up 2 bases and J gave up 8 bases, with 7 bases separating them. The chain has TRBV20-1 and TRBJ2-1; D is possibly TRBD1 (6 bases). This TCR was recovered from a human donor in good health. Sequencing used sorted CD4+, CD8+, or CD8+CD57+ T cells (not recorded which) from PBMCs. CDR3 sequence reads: CSARRGYEQFF. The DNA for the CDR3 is TGCAGTGCTAGAAGGGGGTATGAGCAGTTCTTC.